The rows below give T cell receptor beta chains drawn from one sample of a study of blood T cell repertoires in COVID-19. TCRdb's copy holds only in-frame clones and misses some; the assay was immunoSEQ multiplex PCR. The data show about 14,000 clones, about nine tenths seen once. The sample taken for sequencing was peripheral blood. All receptors come from a human donor in a cohort sampled during active COVID-19. CDR3s include the opening cysteine and the closing phenylalanine or tryptophan. The order of the fields is clone size, V gene, CDR3 length, D gene, J gene, CDR3 protein, CDR3 DNA. D genes are given only for firm matches. Not all rows give a size; the values are once, few, many and, for expanded clones, a class.

.	TRBV6-4	13	.	TRBJ2-7	CASSDFPGIEQYF	TGTGCCAGCAGTGACTTTCCGGGTATCGAGCAGTACTTC
.	TRBV3-1/TRBV3-2	16	TRBD2	TRBJ2-5	CASSRSGGGHQETQYF	TGTGCCAGCAGCCGTAGCGGGGGGGGTCATCAAGAGACCCAGTACTTC
once	TRBV6-5	12	TRBD1	TRBJ2-7	CASRQGHYEQYF	TGTGCCAGCCGACAGGGACACTACGAGCAGTACTTC
once	TRBV7-2	15	.	TRBJ1-5	CASSLTGLGNQPQHF	TGTGCCAGCAGCCTAACAGGGCTTGGCAATCAGCCCCAGCATTTT
.	TRBV4-2	18	TRBD1	TRBJ1-1	CASSQQTGGRNLNTEAFF	TGTGCCAGCAGCCAACAGACAGGGGGACGAAATCTGAACACTGAAGCTTTCTTT
.	TRBV11-2	16	TRBD1	TRBJ2-2	CASSPGDRQNTGELFF	TGTGCCAGCAGCCCTGGGGACAGGCAGAACACCGGGGAGCTGTTTTTT
.	TRBV5-6	15	.	TRBJ2-7	CASSRGGAGPYEQYF	TGTGCCAGCAGCAGGGGGGGGGCCGGGCCCTACGAGCAGTACTTC
.	TRBV5-1	16	TRBD1	TRBJ2-7	CASSPKGAGSKGEQYF	TGCGCCAGCAGCCCCAAGGGGGCAGGGTCAAAAGGCGAGCAGTACTTC
.	TRBV19	13	TRBD2	TRBJ2-7	CASTASGGGEQYF	TGTGCCAGTACGGCTAGCGGGGGAGGCGAGCAGTACTTC
.	TRBV7-2	15	TRBD1	TRBJ2-3	CASSSRDRSTDTQYF	TGTGCCAGCAGCTCAAGGGACAGATCCACAGATACGCAGTATTTT
.	TRBV11-3	17	.	TRBJ2-3	CASSFIPGLMRTDTQYF	TGTGCCAGCAGTTTTATACCGGGACTGATGAGGACAGATACGCAGTATTTT
.	TRBV4-3	14	.	TRBJ2-5	CASSPQRAPETQYF	TGCGCCAGCAGCCCCCAGAGGGCCCCAGAGACCCAGTACTTC
few	TRBV27	14	TRBD2	TRBJ2-7	CASSLAGDSYEQYF	TGTGCCAGCAGTTTAGCGGGAGATAGTTACGAGCAGTACTTC
.	TRBV29-1	13	TRBD1	TRBJ1-2	CSVNRDRGLHYTF	TGCAGCGTAAACCGGGACAGGGGTCTGCACTACACCTTC
.	TRBV7-2	15	.	TRBJ2-3	CASRGDFRPTDTQYF	TGTGCCAGCAGGGGGGACTTCCGCCCCACAGATACGCAGTATTTT
once	TRBV28	15	.	TRBJ1-5	CASSLTSGRNQPQHF	TGTGCCAGCAGTTTAACGAGCGGCAGGAATCAGCCCCAGCATTTT
.	TRBV28	15	.	TRBJ1-6	CASSLPGGGYSPLHF	TGTGCCAGCAGTTTACCGGGGGGGGGATATTCACCCCTCCACTTT
.	TRBV18	15	.	TRBJ2-1	CASSRIASSYNEQFF	TGTGCCAGCTCACGAATCGCCAGCTCCTACAATGAGCAGTTCTTC
.	TRBV28	12	.	TRBJ1-5	CASSFEDKPQHF	TGTGCCAGCAGTTTCGAGGACAAGCCCCAGCATTTT
.	TRBV11-2	14	.	TRBJ1-1	CASSFQGGHTEAFF	TGTGCCAGCAGCTTCCAGGGAGGGCACACTGAAGCTTTCTTT
.	TRBV2	13	.	TRBJ2-5	CASRTYREETQYF	TGTGCCAGCAGGACTTACAGGGAAGAGACCCAGTACTTC
.	TRBV4-3	14	.	TRBJ2-7	CASSQDWGDGEQYF	TGCGCCAGCAGCCAAGATTGGGGGGACGGCGAGCAGTACTTC
.	TRBV7-9	13	.	TRBJ2-7	CASGPPRSWEQYF	TGTGCCAGCGGCCCTCCCAGAAGTTGGGAGCAGTACTTC
.	TRBV27	15	TRBD1	TRBJ1-1	CASRVRQGMNTEAFF	TGTGCCAGCAGAGTAAGACAGGGGATGAACACTGAAGCTTTCTTT
.	TRBV9	14	.	TRBJ2-1	CASSAEVASNEQFF	TGTGCCAGCAGCGCAGAGGTAGCTTCGAATGAGCAGTTCTTC
.	TRBV6-5	13	.	TRBJ2-5	CASSPVGRKTQYF	TGTGCCAGCAGCCCGGTAGGGAGAAAGACCCAGTACTTC
.	TRBV12-3/TRBV12-4	13	.	TRBJ1-3	CASVRAGGNTIYF	TGTGCCAGTGTCAGGGCAGGTGGAAACACCATATATTTT
.	TRBV4-1	16	TRBD2	TRBJ2-2	CASSPMPSGFTGELFF	TGCGCCAGCAGCCCGATGCCTAGCGGATTCACCGGGGAGCTGTTTTTT
.	TRBV2	15	.	TRBJ2-3	CASSEAGAFTDTQYF	TGTGCCAGCAGTGAGGCGGGGGCTTTCACAGATACGCAGTATTTT
.	TRBV6-5	14	TRBD1	TRBJ1-4	CASRDRGRNEKLFF	TGTGCCAGCAGGGACAGGGGGCGGAATGAAAAACTGTTTTTT
.	TRBV7-2	17	.	TRBJ1-4	CASSLAGGGLGAEKLFF	TGTGCCAGCAGCTTAGCGGGGGGGGGACTAGGAGCCGAAAAACTGTTTTTT
.	TRBV18	15	TRBD1	TRBJ1-3	CASRGQKFSGNTIYF	TGTGCCAGCAGGGGACAGAAGTTCTCTGGAAACACCATATATTTT
few	TRBV7-9	15	TRBD2	TRBJ2-3	CASSTGLAVTDTQYF	TGTGCCAGCAGCACGGGACTAGCGGTCACAGATACGCAGTATTTT
.	TRBV19	18	.	TRBJ2-6	CASSIIPGQSSGANVLTF	TGTGCCAGTAGTATAATACCGGGTCAGAGCTCTGGGGCCAACGTCCTGACTTTC
.	TRBV27	14	.	TRBJ1-3	CASRQRGMGNTIYF	TGTGCCAGCAGACAAAGGGGAATGGGAAACACCATATATTTT
.	TRBV7-9	15	TRBD2	TRBJ2-7	CASSSGLAGAYEQYF	TGTGCCAGCAGCTCGGGACTAGCGGGAGCCTACGAGCAGTACTTC
.	TRBV5-4	18	TRBD2	TRBJ2-2	CASSLDPSGGASTGELFF	TGTGCCAGCAGCTTGGATCCTAGCGGGGGGGCTAGCACCGGGGAGCTGTTTTTT
.	TRBV7-7	16	TRBD2	TRBJ2-3	CASSLGTSGIADTQYF	TGTGCTAGCAGCCTCGGGACTAGCGGGATAGCGGATACGCAGTATTTT
.	TRBV21-1	12	.	TRBJ1-3	CARRRRSGVRYF	TGTGCCCGCCGACGGCGTTCCGGGGTGAGATATTTT
.	TRBV12-3/TRBV12-4	13	.	TRBJ2-3	CASSFGESDTQYF	TGTGCCAGCAGTTTCGGGGAGTCGGATACGCAGTATTTT
.	TRBV7-9	15	TRBD2	TRBJ2-1	CASTFSGEYYNEQFF	TGTGCCAGCACCTTTAGCGGGGAATATTACAATGAGCAGTTCTTC
.	TRBV29-1	15	TRBD2	TRBJ2-1	CSVVGGRAAYNEQFF	TGCAGCGTTGTTGGGGGGAGGGCCGCGTACAATGAGCAGTTCTTC
.	TRBV19	16	.	TRBJ2-3	CASSISPSGSTDTQYF	TGTGCCAGTAGTATTTCGCCCAGCGGGAGCACAGATACGCAGTATTTT
.	TRBV7-2	15	TRBD2	TRBJ2-1	CASPREGGSYNEQFF	TGTGCCAGCCCCCGAGAGGGAGGGTCCTACAATGAGCAGTTCTTC
.	TRBV5-6	15	TRBD2	TRBJ2-3	CASSRLAAGSDTQYF	TGTGCCAGCAGTAGACTAGCGGCGGGGTCAGATACGCAGTATTTT
.	TRBV6-5	14	.	TRBJ2-7	CASSRTQPSYEQYF	TGTGCCAGCAGCCGGACACAACCTTCCTACGAGCAGTACTTC
.	TRBV6-1	15	.	TRBJ2-2	CASSERTANTGELFF	TGTGCCAGCAGTGAACGGACAGCGAACACCGGGGAGCTGTTTTTT
once	TRBV11-3	12	.	TRBJ2-7	CASSPGLYEQYF	TGTGCCAGCAGCCCCGGACTCTACGAGCAGTACTTC
once	TRBV2	15	.	TRBJ2-2	CASSEEGVGTGELFF	TGTGCCAGCAGTGAAGAGGGGGTTGGGACCGGGGAGCTGTTTTTT